The TCR beta chain described here comes from a study of cytomegalovirus exposure and HLA in healthy donors. General observations from the study: Rare TCR sequences predominated, though certain public TCRs were found in many donors.

Primers included in the PCR were 60 Vbeta and 13 Jbeta primers. Assay: immunoSEQ multiplex PCR; the TCRdb copy retains only in-frame clones and omits some. The repertoire holds around 200,000 clones, with 77% as singletons. V dropped 6 bases and J dropped 7; count of bases not matched to a gene: 13. Germline CDR1 is MNHEY and CDR2 is SVGAGI. The CDR3 contains 15 residues. As regards this clone: Its antigen is not known.

The V and J genes are TRBV6-5 and TRBJ1-2; 8 bases fit TRBD1. This TCR derives from a female donor in good health and CMV-seronegative. Sample: PBMCs. Here the CDR3 reads CASRPTQGAPSGYTF. The CDR3 DNA reads as TGTGCCAGCAGACCCACTCAGGGGGCGCCCAGTGGCTACACCTTC.